One sample yielded the 25 T cell receptor beta chains listed below, sequenced in a study of graft-versus-host responses after intestinal transplantation. The method was immunoSEQ multiplex PCR; TCRdb's version includes in-frame clones alone and lacks a portion of them. This table has fewer than 9,500 clones, roughly a third appearing once. The authors plated roughly 200,000 CFSE-labeled responder cells with roughly 200,000 irradiated, violet-dye-labeled stimulator cells. Here the sequenced sample was alloreactive CD8+ T cells from a mixed lymphocyte reaction culture, taken before transplantation. Noted subset: CFSE-low proliferating T cells sorted from roughly 6-day pre-transplant mixed lymphocyte reaction (GvH or HvG direction). The receptors here all came from a human patient who was an organ donor for intestinal transplantation.

CDR3 loop: CASSQAPGVVGSGTDTQYF. The CDR3 DNA reads TGCGCCAGCAGCCAAGCCCCGGGAGTGGTGGGGAGTGGCACAGATACGCAGTATTTT. This chain uses TRBV4-1 with TRBJ2-3; perhaps TRBD2 as D (6 bases). The CDR3 totals 19 residues. Germline V gene data show CDR1 as MGHRA and CDR2 as YSYEKL. Trimming shortened V by 1 base and J by 1 base, and 21 bases separated the two germline ends.

The chain is built from TRBV6-4 and TRBJ2-1, with D perhaps TRBD1 (5 bases). The V gene lost 0 bases and the J gene lost 7 bases, with 22 bases spanning the gap. The CDR3 extends over 18 amino acids. Germline V lookup: CDR1 MRHNA, CDR2 SNTAGT. CDR3 sequence: CASSDSYPRAWGWNEQFF. The DNA for the CDR3 is TGTGCCAGCAGTGACTCGTACCCCAGGGCTTGGGGCTGGAATGAGCAGTTCTTC.

The chain combines TRBV5-1 with TRBJ1-1, with D perhaps TRBD1 (6 bases). CDR1 and CDR2 (germline): SGHRS, YFSETQ. This CDR3 has 14 residues. The ends were cut back, 6 bases at V and 5 bases at J, with 17 bases in the middle. The CDR3 here is CASTMGEGGTEAFF. The CDR3 DNA reads as TGCGCCAGCACCATGGGGGAGGGGGGGACTGAAGCTTTCTTT. The variable domain in full, completed from reference TRBV5-1 and TRBJ1-1, reads KAGVTQTPRYLIKTRGQQVTLSCSPISGHRSVSWYQQTPGQGLQFLFEYFSETQRNKGNFPGRFSGRQFSNSRSEMNVSTLELGDSALYLCASTMGEGGTEAFFGQGTRLTVV.

This clone appeared a few times. The chain combines TRBV10-2 with TRBJ2-2; TRBD2 matches 15 bases. CDR1 and CDR2 (germline): WSHSY, SAAADI. V shed 7 bases, J shed 0 bases, and the junction held 3 bases outside the gene matches. CDR3 length equals 17 residues. The CDR3 loop is CASIGTSGGSNTGELFF. In DNA form, the CDR3 reads TGCGCCAGCATTGGGACTAGCGGGGGGTCGAACACCGGGGAGCTGTTTTTT.

The V call is TRBV29-1, the J call TRBJ2-3, with 7 nucleotides matching TRBD2. V dropped 7 bases and J dropped 4; count of bases not matched to a gene: 11. From germline, CDR1 is SQVTM and CDR2 ANQGSEA. The CDR3 runs to 14 residues. The CDR3 region has the DNA TGCAGCGGTCAGTGGGCGGGGGTAGCAGATACGCAGTATTTT. Translated, it gives CSGQWAGVADTQYF.

The chain is built from TRBV11-3 and TRBJ2-2; D is unresolved. The germline V gene has CDR1 SGHNT and CDR2 YENEEA. CDR3 length: 12 amino acids. V was cut by 3 bases and J by 6 bases, with 5 bases left in between. The CDR3: CASSLYPGELFF. CDR3 in DNA: TGTGCCAGCAGCTTGTATCCCGGGGAGCTGTTTTTT.

V gene TRBV4-2 combines with J gene TRBJ1-1; TRBD1 agrees at 7 bases. The ends lost 0 bases at V and 1 base at J; junction bases unmatched: 2. Germline V gene sequence: CDR1 LGHNA, CDR2 YNFKEQ. There are 15 residues in the CDR3. The DNA of the CDR3 is TGTGCCAGCAGCCAAGATAGGACAGGGAACACTGAAGCTTTCTTT. This sequence encodes CASSQDRTGNTEAFF.

This clone was observed a few times. The rearrangement uses TRBV4-1 and TRBJ2-5; 8 positions match TRBD2. V trimming: 0 bases; J trimming: 4 bases; junction bases outside the gene matches: 4. The CDR3 loop spans 15 amino acids. The germline V gene has CDR1 MGHRA and CDR2 YSYEKL. DNA for the CDR3: TGCGCCAGCAGCCAAGATCGGGGGGGGCCAGAGACCCAGTACTTC. Its protein product is CASSQDRGGPETQYF.

The gene calls are TRBV4-2 and TRBJ2-1; D not resolved. CDR3 length: 17 residues. The V gene lost 0 bases and the J gene lost 0 bases, with 12 bases spanning the gap. Germline CDR1 reads LGHNA; CDR2 reads YNFKEQ. The CDR3 nucleotides read TGTGCCAGCAGCCAAGAGATTAGTTTGGTCTCCTACAATGAGCAGTTCTTC. Translation gives CASSQEISLVSYNEQFF.

This clone was detected a few times. V is TRBV29-1 and J is TRBJ2-7; TRBD1 might be the D (5 bases). The CDR3 loop spans 11 amino acids. V was clipped by 6 bases and J by 3 bases, with 9 bases between them. Germline V CDR1 and CDR2: SQVTM, ANQGSEA. The CDR3 nucleotides are TGCAGCGTGGGTGACAGCTACGAGCAGTACTTC. Its translation is CSVGDSYEQYF.

This clone was seen more than once but under ten times. The chain recombines TRBV5-4 with TRBJ2-4; 9 positions match TRBD1. CDR1 is SGHNT, CDR2 YYREEE, per germline (reference sequence). V lost 3 bases, J lost 7 bases, and 5 bases stayed unmatched. This CDR3 is 14 amino acids long. The CDR3 sequence is CASSSTGGENIQYF. In nucleotides, the CDR3 is TGTGCCAGCAGCTCCACAGGGGGCGAGAACATTCAGTACTTC.

The chain uses TRBV16 and TRBJ1-2; possibly TRBD1 for D (5 bases). Deletions cut 3 bases from V and 5 bases from J, with 13 bases between. The CDR3 is 14 amino acids. Germline values: CDR1 KGHSY, CDR2 FQNENV. The CDR3 DNA reads TGTGCCAGCAGCCACCGACGGGGGGGTTATGGCTACACCTTC. It is translated as CASSHRRGGYGYTF.

The sample holds a few counts of this clone. The chain combines TRBV4-3 with TRBJ2-1; no reliable D call. V was shortened by 0 bases and J by 1 base, with 7 bases between the two germline ends. This CDR3 has 15 amino acids. In germline, CDR1 is LGHNA, CDR2 YSLEER. This CDR3 is CASSQDRWSYNEQFF. The CDR3 coding sequence is TGCGCCAGCAGCCAAGACAGGTGGTCCTACAATGAGCAGTTCTTC.

This rearrangement joins TRBV5-6 to TRBJ1-2; D is undetermined. This CDR3 has 13 amino acids. V was trimmed by 1 base and J by 6 bases, leaving 10 bases between them. Germline loops: CDR1 SGHDT, CDR2 YYEEEE. The CDR3: CASSLLVGHGYTF. DNA of the CDR3: TGTGCCAGCAGCTTGCTTGTTGGCCATGGCTACACCTTC. Supplemented by reference TRBV5-6 and TRBJ1-2, the full variable domain reads DAGVTQSPTHLIKTRGQQVTLRCSPKSGHDTVSWYQQALGQGPQFIFQYYEEEERQRGNFPDRFSGHQFPNYSSELNVNALLLGDSALYLCASSLLVGHGYTFGSGTRLTVV.

This rearrangement joins TRBV29-1 to TRBJ2-1, with 10 bases that match TRBD2. This CDR3 region has 15 residues. Germline CDR1 SQVTM, CDR2 ANQGSEA. After removal of 7 bases from V and 3 bases from J, the junction contained 9 bases not matched to a gene. In DNA, the CDR3 is TGCAGCGGCACGACCGGGACTAGCGTCTACAATGAGCAGTTCTTC. This gives the protein CSGTTGTSVYNEQFF.

By share of the sample, this clone is medium-sized. CDR3 in amino acids: CACRVAGSNTGELFF. DNA of the CDR3: TGTGCTTGCAGGGTAGCGGGGTCGAACACCGGGGAGCTGTTTTTT. The genes are TRBV7-9 and TRBJ2-2; 8 nucleotides line up with TRBD2. Germline loops: CDR1 SEHNR, CDR2 FQNEAQ (reference sequence). The CDR3 loop spans 15 amino acids.

This clone was counted a few times. This chain connects TRBV7-9 to TRBJ2-3; 7 bases agree with TRBD2. The V gene's germline CDR1 is SEHNR and CDR2 FQNEAQ (reference sequence). With 6 bases clipped from V and 6 bases from J, the junction kept 12 bases outside the gene matches. The CDR3 totals 15 residues. The CDR3 region has the DNA TGTGCCAGCAGTGATTTTGGCGGGAGTGACGATACGCAGTATTTT. This codes for CASSDFGGSDDTQYF.

J is TRBJ2-1 and V is TRBV6-4; 8 nucleotides match TRBD2. The germline CDR1 and CDR2 sequences are MRHNA and SNTAGT. The CDR3 extends over 15 amino acids. J was trimmed by 6 bases and V by 2 bases; bases with no gene match: 6. The CDR3 region is CASSDKAGAPNEQFF. CDR3 nucleotide sequence: TGTGCCAGCAGTGACAAAGCGGGGGCCCCCAATGAGCAGTTCTTC.

This clone was seen more than once but under ten times. V gene TRBV9 combines with J gene TRBJ2-3; tentative D call: TRBD1 (7 bases). The ends were cut back, 1 base at V and 4 bases at J, with 10 bases in the middle. Germline CDR1 SGDLS, CDR2 YYNGEE. CDR3 length: 14 residues. The CDR3, as DNA: TGTGCCAGCAGCGTACAGGGGGAGGCAGATACGCAGTATTTT. It is translated as CASSVQGEADTQYF.

This clone has more than one count but fewer than ten. V gene TRBV10-1 combines with J gene TRBJ1-1, with 11 bases lining up with TRBD1. CDR1 WNHNN and CDR2 SYGVQD come from the germline V gene (reference sequence). The CDR3 spans 20 residues. V lost 4 bases and J lost 5; bases outside the gene matches: 21. The CDR3: CASSGTQTGTGGALWTEAFF. As DNA, the CDR3 is TGCGCCAGCAGTGGGACCCAAACCGGGACAGGGGGTGCTTTGTGGACTGAAGCTTTCTTT.

This clone has a handful of counts. The genes are TRBV6-1 and TRBJ1-4, with 8 nucleotides matching TRBD1. Germline CDR1 reads MNHNS; CDR2 reads SASEGT. The CDR3 sequence is 14 residues long. Trimming removed 10 bases from V and 0 bases from J; junction bases left unmatched: 4. CDR3 nucleotides: TGTGCCACGAGCAGGGGGCCAACTAATGAAAAACTGTTTTTT. Translating gives CATSRGPTNEKLFF.

The genes are TRBV7-3 and TRBJ2-5; a weak D match, TRBD2 (6 bases). Germline V gene sequence: CDR1 SGHTA, CDR2 FQGTGA. V dropped 2 bases and J dropped 2 bases, with 15 bases sitting between them. The CDR3 extends over 16 amino acids. DNA for the CDR3: TGTGCCAGCAGCTTAGGGCAGACTAGGGGACAAGAGACCCAGTACTTC. Translating it yields CASSLGQTRGQETQYF.

Relative to its sample, this clone is medium-sized. The DNA for the CDR3 is TGTGCCAGCAGTGAAGAAGGGGGGGGCATAGGCACGCAGTATTTT. The encoded protein is CASSEEGGGIGTQYF. The genes are TRBV6-1 and TRBJ2-3, with D possibly being TRBD2 (7 bases). Germline V CDR1 and CDR2: MNHNS, SASEGT. The germline V and J ends were trimmed by 1 base and 9 bases, with 17 bases remaining between them. The CDR3 runs to 15 residues.

This clone has more than one count but fewer than ten. The rearrangement joins TRBV4-1 to TRBJ2-3; 10 bases fit TRBD1. The CDR3 consists of 17 residues. V was clipped by 1 base and J by 6 bases; unmatched bases: 10. The germline V gene encodes CDR1 MGHRA and CDR2 YSYEKL. The CDR3 region has the DNA TGCGCCAGCAGCCAAGTGGGGACAGGGGCTATTGGCGATACGCAGTATTTT. Residues: CASSQVGTGAIGDTQYF.

The table lists this clone with a few counts. J is TRBJ2-2 and V is TRBV7-2; D call uncertain. This CDR3 has 13 residues. The V end was cut by 1 base, the J end by 6 bases, with 6 bases between. Germline CDR1 reads SGHTA; CDR2 reads FQGNSA. For the CDR3, the DNA is TGTGCCAGCAGCTTAGAATCGGCCGGGGAGCTGTTTTTT. This translates into CASSLESAGELFF.